This TCR beta chain was identified during a study of human T cells and chemical hapten exposure (dated by TCRdb to about 2021). Background for the entire study: For sensitization, 2% DPC in acetone was applied to an approximately 2 cm by approximately 2 cm area of upper inner arm skin. Blood samples were taken from patients before sensitization (week 0) and then at 2, 6 and about 24 weeks after DPC sensitization. The patient cohort, mostly female, included alopecia areata with under or over 50% scalp involvement, alopecia totalis and alopecia universalis. Libraries were pooled for sequencing, and per-sample TCR yields varied mainly because of small differences in library volumes within the pool. Throughout the study period of 20 to 25 weeks, patients also received therapeutic DPC doses to the scalp every week. For TCR sequencing, blood came from 25 to 35 alopecia patients at anywhere from one to four time points (pre-sensitization, 2, 6 and 24 weeks). Peripheral blood TCR repertoire changes were tracked in vivo in alopecia patients during primary and secondary sensitization to the hapten diphenylcyclopropenone (DPC). Patch tests used Finn chambers with 0.01% DPC on the upper back, scored after 6 days by International Contact Dermatitis Research Group standards.

Libraries were built with RACE. Sequencing instrument: NextSeq 500. During library preparation, unique molecular identifiers were attached to individual cDNA molecules so that TCRs could be counted in a quantitative, reproducible way. Both TCR alpha and TCR beta chains were sequenced from each blood RNA sample. The source study handled its data this way. The median number of TCRs per sample was some 100,000, ranging from about 23,224 to 690,600. V, J and CDR3 annotation of the TCR reads was performed with the Decombinator software suite. For PS versus PT1 abundance plots, all samples were subsampled to the same number of TCRs (28,000). TCRs were defined as expanded if absent before sensitization and observed at least eight times at the 2-week time point. TCRdb's own reprocessing of the public reads used fastp at Q25 and MiXCR and kept productive beta chains. One record per CDR3 amino acid sequence lists the most common genes and DNA. Clone size and V and J calls follow TCRdb, not the original study. This sample lists 350,000 or so distinct CDR3 sequences; 6% to 8.5% were detected once. 8% to 9% of the sample lies in the top ten.

The time point label for this specimen denotes: patch test 1, 2 weeks after DPC sensitization. Sample treatment or condition, as interpreted from the label and publication: therapeutic diphenylcyclopropenone sensitization with weekly scalp DPC. At each patch-test visit, blood was drawn before the patch test was applied. Eligible patients were aged 18 to 70, diagnosed with alopecia, deemed suitable for DPC therapy, and excluded if pregnant. Total RNA was extracted from unfractionated whole blood collected in Tempus Blood RNA tubes. A few counts support this clonotype. Its target antigen remains unknown. Per-base qualities were not stored, and no clone one base away is much larger. The investigation overall reported the following: A positive correlation was found between the number of PT1 expanded TCRs and patch test score, with significance reached at thresholds 8, 16 and 32 but not 4. DPC sensitization did not change the number of TCRs with a frequency above 1 in 1000, and there was no evidence of changes in global repertoire structure. Compared with pre-sensitization or healthy control sets, expanded TCRs formed significantly more large CDR3 similarity clusters, which is consistent with antigen-driven responses. Because every patient had alopecia, a presumed autoimmune disease, the patients' immune response might differ from that of healthy individuals. After repeated subsampling, the strength of the expansion versus patch-test correlation and the threshold at which it became significant changed.

The sample here was whole blood, taken in connection with sensitization to the hapten diphenylcyclopropenone (DPC). The sequence was obtained from a woman aged 18-30 years with alopecia areata. Some clones in this sample may be carry-over from other donors' samples.

The DNA is TGCGCCAGCAGAAAAACAGCGGGAAACAATCAGCCCCAGCATTTT. Its protein reads: CASRKTAGNNQPQHF. The chain is assembled from TRBV5-1 and TRBJ1-5, with the D gene too uncertain to name. CDR1 and CDR2, per the germline V gene, are SGHRS and YFSETQ. V sheds 5 bases and J sheds 3 bases, leaving 15 bases between their ends. The CDR3 measures 15 amino acids from cysteine to phenylalanine. Left in the record is the CDR3 DNA by itself, 45 bases read in frame from the first base.